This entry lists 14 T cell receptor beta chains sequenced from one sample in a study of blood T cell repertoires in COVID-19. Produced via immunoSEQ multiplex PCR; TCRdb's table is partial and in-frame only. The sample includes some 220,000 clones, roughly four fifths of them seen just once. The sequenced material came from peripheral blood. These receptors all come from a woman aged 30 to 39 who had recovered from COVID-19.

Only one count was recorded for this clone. CDR3 in amino acids: CAWDGTGSRAFF. Here the CDR3 DNA reads TGTGCCTGGGATGGGACAGGGTCACGGGCTTTCTTT. The genes are TRBV30 and TRBJ1-1; 9 nucleotides line up with TRBD1. The CDR3 sequence is 12 residues long. Losses at the gene ends were 5 bases for V and 11 bases for J; bases not matched to a gene: 9. CDR1 and CDR2 from the germline V gene are GTSNPN and SVGIG (reference sequence).

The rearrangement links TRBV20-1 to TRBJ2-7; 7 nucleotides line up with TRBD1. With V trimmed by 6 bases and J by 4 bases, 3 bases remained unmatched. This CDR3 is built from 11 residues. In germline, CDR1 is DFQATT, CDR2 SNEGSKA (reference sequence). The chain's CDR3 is CSAWDRYEQYF. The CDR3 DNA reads TGCAGTGCCTGGGACAGATACGAGCAGTACTTC.

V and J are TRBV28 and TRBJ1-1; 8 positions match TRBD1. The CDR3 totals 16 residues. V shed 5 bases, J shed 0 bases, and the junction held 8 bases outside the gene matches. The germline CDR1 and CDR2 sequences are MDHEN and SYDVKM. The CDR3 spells CASSPRTGTMNTEAFF. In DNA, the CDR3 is TGTGCCAGCAGTCCGCGGACAGGGACTATGAACACTGAAGCTTTCTTT. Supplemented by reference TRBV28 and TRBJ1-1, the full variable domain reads DVKVTQSSRYLVKRTGEKVFLECVQDMDHENMFWYRQDPGLGLRLIYFSYDVKMKEKGDIPEGYSVSREKKERFSLILESASTNQTSMYLCASSPRTGTMNTEAFFGQGTRLTVV.

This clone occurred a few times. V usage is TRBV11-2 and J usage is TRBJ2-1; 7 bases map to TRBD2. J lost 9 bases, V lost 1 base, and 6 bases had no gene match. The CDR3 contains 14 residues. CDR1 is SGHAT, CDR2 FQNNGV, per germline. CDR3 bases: TGTGCCAGCAGCTTAGGTCGGGCTAGCGGTGAGCAGTTCTTC. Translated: CASSLGRASGEQFF.

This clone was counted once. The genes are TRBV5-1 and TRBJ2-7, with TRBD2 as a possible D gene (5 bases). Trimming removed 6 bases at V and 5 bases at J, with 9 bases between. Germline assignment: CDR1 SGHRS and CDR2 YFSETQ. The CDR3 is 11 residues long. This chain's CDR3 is CASKYGNEQYF. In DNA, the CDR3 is TGCGCCAGCAAGTACGGGAACGAGCAGTACTTC.

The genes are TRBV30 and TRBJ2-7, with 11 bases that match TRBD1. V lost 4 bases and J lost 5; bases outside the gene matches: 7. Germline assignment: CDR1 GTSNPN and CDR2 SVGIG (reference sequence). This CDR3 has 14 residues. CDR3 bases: TGTGCCTGGAATGGTGGACAGGGGGCCCACGAGCAGTACTTC. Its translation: CAWNGGQGAHEQYF.

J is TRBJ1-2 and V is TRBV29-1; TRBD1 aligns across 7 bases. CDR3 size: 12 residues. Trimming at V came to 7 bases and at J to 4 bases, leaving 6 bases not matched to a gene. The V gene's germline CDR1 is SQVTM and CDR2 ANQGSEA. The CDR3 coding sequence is TGCAGCGCTGACAGGGCGTTCTATGGCTACACCTTC. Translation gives CSADRAFYGYTF.

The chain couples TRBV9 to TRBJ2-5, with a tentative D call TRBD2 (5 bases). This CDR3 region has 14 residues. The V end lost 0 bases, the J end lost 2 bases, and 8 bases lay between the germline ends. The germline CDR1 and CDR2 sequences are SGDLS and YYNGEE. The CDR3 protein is CASSVGTGQETQYF. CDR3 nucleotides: TGTGCCAGCAGCGTAGGGACGGGACAAGAGACCCAGTACTTC.

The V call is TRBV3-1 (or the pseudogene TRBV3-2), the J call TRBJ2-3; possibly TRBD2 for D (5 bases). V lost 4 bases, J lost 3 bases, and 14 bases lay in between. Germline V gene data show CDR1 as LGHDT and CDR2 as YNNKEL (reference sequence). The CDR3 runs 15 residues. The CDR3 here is CASSLSSPGTDTQYF. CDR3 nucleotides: TGTGCCAGCAGCCTGTCCAGCCCGGGAACAGATACGCAGTATTTT.

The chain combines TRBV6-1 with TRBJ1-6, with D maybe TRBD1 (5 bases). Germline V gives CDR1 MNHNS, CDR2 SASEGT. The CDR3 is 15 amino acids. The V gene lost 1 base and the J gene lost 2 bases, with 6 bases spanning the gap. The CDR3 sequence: CASSEVQAYNSPLHF. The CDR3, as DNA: TGTGCCAGCAGTGAAGTACAGGCCTATAATTCACCCCTCCACTTT.

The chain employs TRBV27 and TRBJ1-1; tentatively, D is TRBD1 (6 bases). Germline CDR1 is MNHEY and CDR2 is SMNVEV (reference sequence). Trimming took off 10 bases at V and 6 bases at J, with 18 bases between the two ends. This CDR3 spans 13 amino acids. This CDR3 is CATSGEGSAEAFF. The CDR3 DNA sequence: TGTGCCACCTCAGGGGAGGGAAGTGCTGAAGCTTTCTTT.

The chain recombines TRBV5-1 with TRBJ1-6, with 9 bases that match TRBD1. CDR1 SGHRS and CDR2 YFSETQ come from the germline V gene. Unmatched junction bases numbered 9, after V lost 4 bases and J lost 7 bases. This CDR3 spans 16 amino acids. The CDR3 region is CASSSPGTGQNSPLHF. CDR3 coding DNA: TGCGCCAGCAGCAGTCCTGGGACAGGGCAAAATTCACCCCTCCACTTT. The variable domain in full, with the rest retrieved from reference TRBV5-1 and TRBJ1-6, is KAGVTQTPRYLIKTRGQQVTLSCSPISGHRSVSWYQQTPGQGLQFLFEYFSETQRNKGNFPGRFSGRQFSNSRSEMNVSTLELGDSALYLCASSSPGTGQNSPLHFGNGTRLTVT.

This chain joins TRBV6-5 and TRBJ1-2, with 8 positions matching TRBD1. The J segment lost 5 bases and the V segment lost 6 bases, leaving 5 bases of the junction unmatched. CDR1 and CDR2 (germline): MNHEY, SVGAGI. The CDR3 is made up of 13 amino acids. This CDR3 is CASSFGQGYGYTF. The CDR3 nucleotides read TGTGCCAGCAGCTTCGGACAGGGATATGGCTACACCTTC.

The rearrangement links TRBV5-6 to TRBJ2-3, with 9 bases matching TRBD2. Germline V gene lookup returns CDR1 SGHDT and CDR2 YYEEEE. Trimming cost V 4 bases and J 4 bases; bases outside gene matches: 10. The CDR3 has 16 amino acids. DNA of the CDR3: TGTGCCAGCAGCATTGGGACTAGCAGGGCGCCAGATACGCAGTATTTT. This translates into CASSIGTSRAPDTQYF.